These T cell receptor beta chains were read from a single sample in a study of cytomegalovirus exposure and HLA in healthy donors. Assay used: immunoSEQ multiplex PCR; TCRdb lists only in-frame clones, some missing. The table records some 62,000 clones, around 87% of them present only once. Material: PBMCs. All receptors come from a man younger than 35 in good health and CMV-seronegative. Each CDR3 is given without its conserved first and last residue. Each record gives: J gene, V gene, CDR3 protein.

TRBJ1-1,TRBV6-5,ASSYTAGVGTEAF
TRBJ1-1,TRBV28,ASSLTGLNTEAF
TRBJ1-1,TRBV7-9,ASSLTGGETVTEAF
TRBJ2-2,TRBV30,ARTAAGELF
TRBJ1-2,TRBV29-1,TNTANYGYT
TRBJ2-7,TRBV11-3,ASSLDRQTYEQY
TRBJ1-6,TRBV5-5,ASQHLTPGQVNKNSPLH
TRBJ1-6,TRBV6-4,ASSVGGRSPLH
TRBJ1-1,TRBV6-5,ASRRDRRTEAF
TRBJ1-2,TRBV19,ATETGVEGYT
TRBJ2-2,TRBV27,ASNRGGDTGELF
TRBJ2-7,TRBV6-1,ATLGTVLSYEQY
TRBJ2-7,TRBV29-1,SVEESETGLDEQY
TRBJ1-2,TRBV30,AWVPPGTSYYGYT
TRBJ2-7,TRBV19,ASSSDRAYEQY
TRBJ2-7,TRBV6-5,ASSSLTGYEQY
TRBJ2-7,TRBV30,AWSVSRAFPY
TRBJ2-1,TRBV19,ASTRSALGNEQF
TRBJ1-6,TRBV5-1,ASSSPRTGTYNSPLH
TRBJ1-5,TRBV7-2,ASSPPPLGVKQPQH
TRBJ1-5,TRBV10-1,ASSDTFGQGSSQPQH
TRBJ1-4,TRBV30,AWKGYGHEKLF
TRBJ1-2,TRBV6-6,ASSYVDSGYGYT
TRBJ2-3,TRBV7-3,ASSWPTAGGTDTQY
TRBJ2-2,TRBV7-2,ASSLRATGELF
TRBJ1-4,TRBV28,ASSNGQGVEKLF
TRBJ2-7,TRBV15,ATSREALYEQY
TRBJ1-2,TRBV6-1,ASSGGQGVYGYT
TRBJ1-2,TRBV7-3,ASSLAGSYGYT
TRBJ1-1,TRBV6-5,ASNGQGPDTEAF